A selection of T cell receptor beta chains follows, all from one sample in a study of cytomegalovirus exposure and HLA in healthy donors. Measured with immunoSEQ multiplex PCR; TCRdb has only the in-frame clones, and not every one. The sample holds over 95,000 clones, 82% seen once. The specimen was PBMCs. These receptors were collected from a woman under 30 in good health and CMV-seronegative. Both conserved end residues are part of each CDR3. D genes are given only for firm matches. Rows may omit the clone size; those that give it use once, few, many or a size class.

d_call	clone_size	v_call	j_call	cdr3_aa	cdr3_nt
.	.	TRBV28	TRBJ1-1	CASSSRTEAFF	TGTGCCAGCAGTTCCCGTACTGAAGCTTTCTTT
TRBD2	.	TRBV7-6	TRBJ2-3	CASSLVQREEPDTQYF	TGTGCCAGCAGCTTAGTCCAGCGGGAGGAACCAGATACGCAGTATTTT
TRBD1	.	TRBV29-1	TRBJ1-4	CSVETGREKLFF	TGCAGCGTTGAGACAGGGCGAGAAAAACTGTTTTTT
.	.	TRBV7-6	TRBJ1-2	CASSLEPQLLYGYTF	TGTGCCAGCAGCTTAGAGCCACAGCTTCTCTATGGCTACACCTTC
TRBD1	once	TRBV5-1	TRBJ1-2	CASSLGQGRDYGYTF	TGCGCCAGCAGCTTGGGACAGGGGCGCGACTATGGCTACACCTTC
TRBD2	.	TRBV2	TRBJ2-2	CASRGTSVGPGELFF	TGTGCCAGTCGCGGAACTAGCGTCGGCCCCGGGGAGCTGTTTTTT
TRBD1	.	TRBV5-8	TRBJ2-7	CASSLWDRDSYEQYF	TGTGCCAGCAGCTTGTGGGACAGAGACTCCTACGAGCAGTACTTC
TRBD1	.	TRBV7-9	TRBJ1-4	CASSARNRGNEKLFF	TGTGCCAGCAGCGCCAGGAACAGGGGGAATGAAAAACTGTTTTTT
.	once	TRBV10-3	TRBJ2-7	CAIGLTRGAGIYEQYF	TGTGCCATCGGTTTAACCCGGGGAGCCGGCATCTACGAGCAGTACTTC
.	.	TRBV29-1	TRBJ1-2	CSVGGDYEVNYGYTF	TGCAGCGTTGGCGGGGACTACGAGGTTAACTATGGCTACACCTTC
.	.	TRBV6-5	TRBJ1-2	CASSPISGGGSYTF	TGTGCCAGCAGCCCCATTTCCGGCGGAGGAAGCTACACCTTC
.	.	TRBV2	TRBJ1-1	CASSVHISNTEAFF	TGTGCCAGCAGCGTACATATCTCGAACACTGAAGCTTTCTTT
.	.	TRBV19	TRBJ1-2	CARTANYGYTF	TGTGCCAGGACAGCTAACTATGGCTACACCTTC
.	.	TRBV28	TRBJ2-4	CASSLRPRVGNIQYF	TGTGCCAGCAGTTTACGTCCACGGGTAGGAAACATTCAGTACTTC
TRBD1	.	TRBV5-8	TRBJ1-5	CASSLGQGPFSNQPQHF	TGTGCCAGCAGCTTGGGACAGGGCCCCTTTAGCAATCAGCCCCAGCATTTT
.	.	TRBV10-3	TRBJ2-7	CATAPGTLPYEQYF	TGTGCCACCGCCCCCGGGACTCTGCCCTACGAGCAGTACTTC
.	.	TRBV5-6	TRBJ2-2	CASSLNRHLDTGELFF	TGTGCCAGCAGCTTAAATAGGCATCTAGACACCGGGGAGCTGTTTTTT
TRBD2	few	TRBV29-1	TRBJ2-3	CSVATSGATDTQYF	TGCAGCGTTGCCACTAGCGGGGCCACAGATACGCAGTATTTT
TRBD1	.	TRBV2	TRBJ2-3	CASSDPRTGPDTQYF	TGTGCCAGCAGCGACCCGAGGACAGGGCCAGATACGCAGTATTTT
TRBD1	.	TRBV25-1	TRBJ1-2	CASGEPRSTGRRGYTF	TGTGCCAGCGGCGAACCCCGATCGACAGGGAGACGGGGCTACACCTTC
TRBD1	.	TRBV4-1	TRBJ2-1	CASSQIQGIHEQFF	TGCGCCAGCAGCCAGATACAGGGGATCCATGAGCAGTTCTTC
.	.	TRBV19	TRBJ2-3	CASKGRGSDTQYF	TGTGCCAGTAAGGGCAGGGGATCAGATACGCAGTATTTT
.	.	TRBV19	TRBJ1-6	CASSPEYNSPLHF	TGTGCCAGTAGTCCGGAGTATAATTCACCCCTCCACTTT
.	once	TRBV27	TRBJ2-7	CASRLTGGGYEQYF	TGTGCCAGCAGACTGACAGGCGGAGGCTACGAGCAGTACTTC
.	.	TRBV18	TRBJ1-1	CATSSRGTEAFF	TGTGCCACCTCTTCACGAGGCACTGAAGCTTTCTTT
TRBD1	few	TRBV5-6	TRBJ1-1	CASSSLGTGVNTEAFF	TGTGCCAGCAGCTCCCTCGGGACAGGGGTGAACACTGAAGCTTTCTTT
TRBD2	.	TRBV28	TRBJ2-7	CASSKPLTSGVYEQYF	TGTGCCAGCAGTAAACCCCTGACTAGCGGGGTGTACGAGCAGTACTTC
.	.	TRBV11-2	TRBJ1-2	CASSPSGGDGYTF	TGTGCCAGCAGCCCCAGTGGAGGGGACGGCTACACCTTC
.	.	TRBV6-6	TRBJ2-5	CASTPLAGTKETQYF	TGTGCCAGCACCCCCCTTGCCGGGACAAAAGAGACCCAGTACTTC
TRBD2	.	TRBV12-5	TRBJ2-1	CASGLILSGTSYNEQFF	TGTGCTAGTGGTCTCATTCTCAGCGGGACCTCCTACAATGAGCAGTTCTTC
.	.	TRBV5-4	TRBJ1-3	CASSFTGMRNTIYF	TGTGCCAGCAGTTTTACAGGGATGAGAAACACCATATATTTT
TRBD2	once	TRBV5-4	TRBJ2-1	CASSALLLAGGNEQFF	TGTGCCAGCAGCGCACTCCTTCTAGCGGGAGGTAATGAGCAGTTCTTC
TRBD2	.	TRBV7-2	TRBJ2-1	CASSLGVRTSSVNEQFF	TGTGCCAGCAGCTTAGGAGTGCGGACTAGCTCAGTTAATGAGCAGTTCTTC
.	.	TRBV2	TRBJ1-4	CASSERLNEKLFF	TGTGCCAGCAGTGAACGGTTGAATGAAAAACTGTTTTTT
.	.	TRBV11-3	TRBJ1-2	CASSPWTDPNGYTF	TGTGCCAGCAGCCCGTGGACAGACCCGAACGGCTACACCTTC
.	.	TRBV20-1	TRBJ1-1	CSARGNTEAFF	TGCAGTGCTCGGGGGAACACTGAAGCTTTCTTT
TRBD2	.	TRBV28	TRBJ2-3	CASTLEGREGSDTQYF	TGTGCCAGCACCTTAGAGGGGCGGGAGGGGTCAGATACGCAGTATTTT
TRBD2	.	TRBV18	TRBJ2-3	CASSSGLAADTQYF	TGTGCCAGCTCCTCAGGACTAGCGGCAGATACGCAGTATTTT
.	.	TRBV4-2	TRBJ2-3	CASSQHRVNTDTQYF	TGTGCCAGCAGCCAACACCGAGTCAACACAGATACGCAGTATTTT
.	.	TRBV25-1	TRBJ2-7	CASSEGGYEQYF	TGTGCCAGCAGTGAAGGGGGGTACGAGCAGTACTTC
.	few	TRBV2	TRBJ1-1	CASSTGLNTEAFF	TGTGCCAGCTCGACAGGATTGAACACTGAAGCTTTCTTT
.	.	TRBV30	TRBJ1-1	CAWRLQGDYAQGTEAFF	TGTGCCTGGCGACTACAGGGAGATTACGCCCAAGGCACTGAAGCTTTCTTT
.	.	TRBV5-1	TRBJ1-4	CASSLVGPGDNEKLFF	TGCGCCAGCAGCTTGGTAGGCCCAGGGGACAATGAAAAACTGTTTTTT
.	.	TRBV10-3	TRBJ2-1	CAIQGHWGNEQFF	TGTGCCATTCAGGGCCACTGGGGCAATGAGCAGTTCTTC